One and the same sample provided the 28 T cell receptor beta chains below, sequenced in a study of human T cells and chemical hapten exposure. TCRdb redid the calling of the RACE reads with MiXCR, one entry per CDR3 protein. The table includes some 300,000 distinct CDR3 sequences, around 5.5% detected once. Time point described: pre-sensitization, week 0. Documented treatment: therapeutic diphenylcyclopropenone sensitization with weekly scalp DPC. The sequencing used whole blood, collected in connection with sensitization to the hapten diphenylcyclopropenone (DPC). These receptors originate from a woman under 30 with alopecia areata. Some clones in this sample may be carry-over from other donors' samples.

The V call is TRBV7-2, the J call TRBJ1-1; a weak D match, TRBD1 (6 bases). Germline V CDR1 and CDR2: SGHTA, FQGNSA. This CDR3 has 17 residues. V lost 3 bases, J lost 2 bases, and 19 bases lay in between. The CDR3 sequence: CASSFSRGAQANTEAFF. CDR3 DNA sequence: TGTGCCAGCAGCTTTTCGCGGGGGGCCCAGGCTAACACTGAAGCTTTCTTT. The whole variable domain, filled in from reference TRBV7-2 and TRBJ1-1, reads GAGVSQSPSNKVTEKGKDVELRCDPISGHTALYWYRQSLGQGLEFLIYFQGNSAPDKSGLPSDRFSAERTGGSVSTLTIQRTQQEDSAVYLCASSFSRGAQANTEAFFGQGTRLTVV.

This clonotype has ten or more counts. V and J are TRBV6-2 or TRBV6-3 and TRBJ2-7; perhaps TRBD1 as D (5 bases). The V end lost 3 bases, the J end lost 4 bases, and 13 bases lay between the germline ends. Germline V gene sequence: CDR1 MNHEY, CDR2 SVGEGT. There are 14 residues in the CDR3. The CDR3 nucleotides read TGTGCCAGCAGTTATCGGGCAGGGCCATACGAGCAGTACTTC. Translated: CASSYRAGPYEQYF.

This clonotype was seen repeatedly, ten times or more. Written as DNA, the CDR3 is TGTGCCAGCAGCCCGCTAGTCGGGGGGATCCGGGACAGGAGCCAGTTCTTT. It encodes CASSPLVGGIRDRSQFF. The genes are TRBV11-2 and TRBJ1-1; 8 bases are shared with TRBD1. CDR3 length: 17 amino acids. The J segment lost 14 bases and the V segment lost 5 bases, leaving 25 bases of the junction unmatched. In germline, CDR1 is SGHAT, CDR2 FQNNGV.

This clonotype appeared a few times. The rearrangement links TRBV20-1 to TRBJ2-7; tentative D call: TRBD1 (6 bases). V gave up 7 bases and J gave up 2 bases, with 18 bases separating them. The germline V gene encodes CDR1 DFQATT and CDR2 SNEGSKA (reference sequence). The CDR3 loop spans 14 amino acids. CDR3: CSGIQTGGAYEQYF. In nucleotides, the CDR3 is TGCAGTGGGATCCAGACAGGTGGGGCCTACGAGCAGTACTTC.

There are a few counts of this clonotype. V usage is TRBV5-1 and J usage is TRBJ1-2; no clear D gene. This CDR3 has 14 amino acids. The germline V gene encodes CDR1 SGHRS and CDR2 YFSETQ. V was cut by 1 base and J by 0 bases, with 7 bases left in between. CDR3 bases: TGCGCCAGCAGCTTGACGCGATCTAACTATGGCTACACCTTC. Translated: CASSLTRSNYGYTF. Drawing the rest from reference TRBV5-1 and TRBJ1-2, the complete variable domain is KAGVTQTPRYLIKTRGQQVTLSCSPISGHRSVSWYQQTPGQGLQFLFEYFSETQRNKGNFPGRFSGRQFSNSRSEMNVSTLELGDSALYLCASSLTRSNYGYTFGSGTRLTVV.

This clonotype was recorded at least ten times. This chain connects TRBV4-2 to TRBJ1-2; 11 bases fit TRBD1. This CDR3 is 17 amino acids long. V trimming: 1 base; J trimming: 2 bases; junction bases outside the gene matches: 6. Germline V gene data show CDR1 as LGHNA and CDR2 as YNFKEQ. CDR3 in DNA: TGTGCCAGCAGCCAAGTTAACCGGGACAGGGGGAACTATGGCTACACCTTC. Its translation is CASSQVNRDRGNYGYTF.

This clonotype was observed a few times. CDR3: CASSSTGSGEQYF. In DNA, the CDR3 is TGTGCCAGCAGCTCCACAGGGTCTGGGGAGCAGTACTTC. The V call is TRBV7-2, the J call TRBJ2-7; perhaps TRBD1 as D (6 bases). V lost 4 bases to trimming and J lost 7 bases, with 14 bases between them. The CDR3 length is 13 residues. Looked up from germline, CDR1 is SGHTA and CDR2 is FQGNSA.

The sample holds a few counts of this clonotype. This chain links TRBV4-3 with TRBJ2-1; no clear D. Germline V gene lookup returns CDR1 LGHNA and CDR2 YSLEER. Between the trimmed V and J ends, which lost 0 bases and 8 bases, there was a span of 11 bases. The CDR3 has 14 amino acids. The CDR3 DNA reads as TGCGCCAGCAGCCAAGATTTGGGTACGGATGAGCAGTTCTTC. It codes for CASSQDLGTDEQFF.

The rearrangement links TRBV12-3 or TRBV12-4 to TRBJ2-3, with D tentatively TRBD1 or TRBD2 (5 bases each). Trimming cost V 8 bases and J 7 bases, with 22 bases left between them. The CDR3 consists of 15 residues. The CDR3 is CASSDPGPPPNTQYF. CDR3 nucleotide sequence: TGTGCCAGCTCCGATCCGGGACCCCCGCCGAATACGCAGTATTTT.

There are many counts of this clonotype. This chain uses TRBV9 with TRBJ2-7; a possible D gene is TRBD2 (6 bases). This CDR3 comprises 15 residues. CDR1 and CDR2 (germline): SGDLS, YYNGEE. V lost 0 bases and J lost 2, with 12 bases in between. The CDR3 loop is CASSVGGEGPYEQYF. The CDR3 bases are TGTGCCAGCAGCGTAGGGGGGGAAGGCCCCTACGAGCAGTACTTC.

This clonotype was observed a handful of times. The V gene is TRBV11-2, the J gene TRBJ1-6, with D possibly TRBD1 on 6 matching bases. Trimming stripped 4 bases from V and 7 bases from J, with 11 bases between. Germline V CDR1 and CDR2: SGHAT, FQNNGV. The CDR3 is made up of 14 amino acids. The CDR3 spells CASSSRQENSPLHF. CDR3 sequence (DNA): TGTGCCAGCAGCTCAAGACAGGAGAATTCACCCCTCCACTTT.

This clonotype was found a few times. The genes are TRBV6-2 or TRBV6-3 and TRBJ2-4; 10 nucleotides agree with TRBD2. The V gene end was trimmed by 6 bases and the J gene end by 3 bases; junction bases not matched to a gene: 5. Germline-derived CDR1 and CDR2 are MNHEY and SVGEGT. The CDR3 totals 15 residues. The CDR3 spells CASRLRLAGKNIQYF. CDR3 bases: TGTGCCAGCAGGCTCCGACTAGCGGGCAAAAACATTCAGTACTTC.

This clonotype was counted only a few times. The chain joins TRBV10-3 to TRBJ1-1, with D tentatively TRBD1 (5 bases). Trimming removed 0 bases at V and 1 base at J, with 6 bases between. Germline lookup yields CDR1 ENHRY and CDR2 SYGVKD. This CDR3 contains 14 residues. Here the CDR3 reads CAISESGENTEAFF. DNA for the CDR3: TGTGCCATCAGTGAGTCGGGGGAGAACACTGAAGCTTTCTTT.

This clonotype was found many times. The V and J genes are TRBV6-6 and TRBJ2-1, with 9 bases that match TRBD2. The V gene's germline CDR1 is MNHNY and CDR2 SVGAGI (reference sequence). The J segment lost 9 bases and the V segment lost 2 bases, leaving 8 bases of the junction unmatched. This CDR3 spans 15 amino acids. The CDR3, as DNA: TGTGCCAGCAGTTACGTTAGCGGGGGTTCTGGTGAGCAGTTCTTC. It encodes CASSYVSGGSGEQFF.

This clonotype appeared many times. V gene TRBV4-3 combines with J gene TRBJ2-1; TRBD1 is a possible D gene (5 bases). V was clipped by 0 bases and J by 0 bases, with 9 bases between them. Germline V gives CDR1 LGHNA, CDR2 YSLEER. CDR3 length: 16 residues. The DNA for the CDR3 is TGCGCCAGCAGCCAAGAAGGGGATAGCTCCTACAATGAGCAGTTCTTC. This translates into CASSQEGDSSYNEQFF.

This clonotype was seen more than once but under ten times. The chain carries TRBV12-3 or TRBV12-4 and TRBJ2-1, with 10 nucleotides matching TRBD2. Trimming cost V 5 bases and J 9 bases; bases outside gene matches: 10. The CDR3 sequence is 15 residues long. CDR3 in amino acids: CASSPRERGGTEQFF. DNA for the CDR3: TGTGCCAGCAGTCCTAGAGAGCGGGGGGGCACTGAGCAGTTCTTC.

This clonotype was found a few times. V usage is TRBV29-1 and J usage is TRBJ2-3; D unclear. The CDR3 totals 15 residues. Germline CDR1 SQVTM, CDR2 ANQGSEA. V gave up 4 bases and J gave up 0 bases, with 14 bases separating them. CDR3 sequence reads: CSVVAYTSSTDTQYF. DNA for the CDR3: TGCAGCGTTGTTGCGTACACATCTAGCACAGATACGCAGTATTTT.

The table lists this clonotype with a few counts. CDR3 sequence reads: CASTSGQGTQPQHF. The CDR3 nucleotides read TGTGCCAGCACCTCAGGACAGGGTACTCAGCCCCAGCATTTT. The chain couples TRBV12-3 or TRBV12-4 to TRBJ1-5; TRBD1 matches at 8 bases. The junction had 8 bases not matched to a gene; V was cut back by 7 bases and J by 6 bases. The CDR3 is 14 amino acids.

In this sample, this clonotype turned up a few times. This chain links TRBV7-2 with TRBJ2-1, with TRBD2 matching 9 bases. Germline V CDR1 and CDR2: SGHTA, FQGNSA. Trimming took 3 bases from V and 9 from J; bases not matched to a gene: 9. CDR3 size: 15 residues. This CDR3 is CASSLGWSGGPEQFF. CDR3 in DNA: TGTGCCAGCAGCTTGGGGTGGAGCGGGGGGCCTGAGCAGTTCTTC.

This clonotype was recorded at least ten times. The chain has TRBV5-1 and TRBJ2-3, with a possible D match to TRBD1 (7 bases). The germline gives CDR1 SGHRS, CDR2 YFSETQ. The CDR3 extends over 15 amino acids. Trimming left V 4 bases short and J 0 bases short, with 12 bases between. CDR3 sequence (DNA): TGCGCCAGCAGCCGGGGGACAGACAGCACAGATACGCAGTATTTT. This gives the protein CASSRGTDSTDTQYF.

The chain uses TRBV5-6 and TRBJ1-2; 9 nucleotides match TRBD1. Looked up from germline, CDR1 is SGHDT and CDR2 is YYEEEE. V gave up 4 bases and J gave up 3 bases; unmatched junction bases: 10. This CDR3 comprises 16 residues. CDR3 sequence reads: CASSQGTGRVDYGYTF. CDR3 coding DNA: TGTGCCAGCAGCCAAGGGACAGGGCGTGTCGACTATGGCTACACCTTC.

This clonotype was observed a few times. This sequence joins TRBV9 and TRBJ2-6, with D unresolved. The CDR3 length is 15 residues. V lost 3 bases and J lost 1, with 8 bases in between. The germline gives CDR1 SGDLS, CDR2 YYNGEE. CDR3 protein: CASSGVPSGANVLTF. The CDR3 region has the DNA TGTGCCAGCAGCGGGGTCCCTTCTGGGGCCAACGTCCTGACTTTC.

This clonotype was counted only a few times. V and J are TRBV12-3 or TRBV12-4 and TRBJ1-2; D may be TRBD1 (6 bases). The CDR3 loop spans 16 amino acids. V lost 6 bases and J 3 bases, leaving 20 bases between the germline ends. For the CDR3, the DNA is TGTGCCAGCAGCCGTAAACAGGGTTGGTGGGACTATGGCTACACCTTC. This translates into CASSRKQGWWDYGYTF.

This clonotype was found many times. The V call is TRBV6-5, the J call TRBJ1-1, with TRBD1 identical over 7 bases. There are 14 residues in the CDR3. V was pared by 2 bases and J by 7 bases, with 7 bases of the junction left unmatched. CDR1 is MNHEY and CDR2 is SVGAGI in the germline V gene. The CDR3 loop reads CASSYGRGSFEAFF. The CDR3 coding sequence is TGTGCCAGCAGTTACGGCAGGGGGTCTTTTGAAGCTTTCTTT.

This clonotype was seen more than once but under ten times. In DNA form, the CDR3 reads TGCAGCGCCTGGGACAGCTACTCCTACGAGCAGTACTTC. Translation: CSAWDSYSYEQYF. The chain couples TRBV29-1 to TRBJ2-7, with TRBD1 matching over 7 bases. Germline V gene data show CDR1 as SQVTM and CDR2 as ANQGSEA. The CDR3 sequence is 13 residues long. Trimming at V came to 7 bases and at J to 0 bases, leaving 6 bases not matched to a gene.

This clonotype came up a few times. This chain links TRBV20-1 with TRBJ1-2; 7 bases match TRBD1. This CDR3 is 13 amino acids long. Germline CDR1 reads DFQATT; CDR2 reads SNEGSKA (reference sequence). Trimming took 6 bases from V and 10 from J; bases not matched to a gene: 14. For the CDR3, the DNA is TGCAGTGCGCCTACAGGGGTTTTGGAAGTCTACACCTTC. Amino acids: CSAPTGVLEVYTF.

This clonotype turned up a few times. This chain uses TRBV6-5 with TRBJ1-1; tentative D call: TRBD1 (5 bases). CDR1 and CDR2 from the germline V gene are MNHEY and SVGAGI. Trimming took 7 bases from V and 0 from J, leaving 15 bases between them. The CDR3 totals 15 residues. The CDR3 reads CASKFQGTMNTEAFF. DNA of the CDR3: TGTGCCAGCAAGTTCCAGGGAACGATGAACACTGAAGCTTTCTTT.

This chain connects TRBV3-1 to TRBJ1-1; 10 nucleotides agree with TRBD1. Germline V gives CDR1 LGHDT, CDR2 YNNKEL (reference sequence). This CDR3 has 16 amino acids. V shed 7 bases and J 3 bases; nucleotides not matched to a gene: 11. The CDR3 region has the DNA TGTGCCAGCACGATTACGACAGGGGGCGAGTACACTGAAGCTTTCTTT. Translated, it gives CASTITTGGEYTEAFF.